This T cell receptor (beta chain) derives from a study of beta chain features in type 1 diabetes. Reverse transcribing all isolated RNA meant expressed TCRB transcripts were sequenced. Some 4 million reads on average were seen across naive, central memory and regulatory T cell samples. The protocol was immunoSEQ multiplex PCR, while the TCRdb copy is restricted to in-frame clones and leaves out a portion. This sample has 630,000 or so clones, with over 13% found just once. Study-wide points: All four CD4+ subsets from Type 1 diabetes patients carried moderately but significantly shorter TCRB CDR3s. A closer apparent resemblance between naive, central memory and Treg TCRB repertoires was seen in patients than in healthy donors.

A note on this clone: What it binds is not known.

There are 11 residues in the CDR3. Trimming shortened V by 6 bases and J by 7 bases, and 7 bases separated the two germline ends. Germline values: CDR1 MGHDK, CDR2 SYGVNS. The sequence was collected from a man between 18 and 35 years old with type 1 diabetes. The rearrangement joins TRBV25-1 to TRBJ2-1; possibly TRBD1 for D (6 bases). The sequenced sample consisted of naive CD4+ T cells from blood. The CDR3 bases are TGTGCCAGCAGGGGGGCTAATGAGCAGTTCTTC. Translation: CASRGANEQFF.